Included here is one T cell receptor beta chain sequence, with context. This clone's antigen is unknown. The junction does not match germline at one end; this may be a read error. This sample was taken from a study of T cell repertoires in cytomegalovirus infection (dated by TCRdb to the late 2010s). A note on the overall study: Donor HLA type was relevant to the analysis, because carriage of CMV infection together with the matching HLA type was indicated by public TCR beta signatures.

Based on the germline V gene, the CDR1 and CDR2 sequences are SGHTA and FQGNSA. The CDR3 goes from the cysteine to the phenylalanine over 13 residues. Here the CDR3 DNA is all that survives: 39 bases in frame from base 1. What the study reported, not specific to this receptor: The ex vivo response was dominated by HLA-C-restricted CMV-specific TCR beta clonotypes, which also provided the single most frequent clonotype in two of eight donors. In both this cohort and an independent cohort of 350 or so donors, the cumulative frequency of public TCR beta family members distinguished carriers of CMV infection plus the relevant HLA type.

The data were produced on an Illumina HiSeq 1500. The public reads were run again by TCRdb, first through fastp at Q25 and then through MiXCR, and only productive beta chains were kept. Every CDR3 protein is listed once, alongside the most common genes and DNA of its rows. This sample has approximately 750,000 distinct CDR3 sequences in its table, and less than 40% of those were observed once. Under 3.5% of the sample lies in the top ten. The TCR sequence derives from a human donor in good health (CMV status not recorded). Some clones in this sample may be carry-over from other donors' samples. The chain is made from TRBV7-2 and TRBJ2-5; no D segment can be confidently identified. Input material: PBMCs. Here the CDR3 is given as CASSLARQDTQYF. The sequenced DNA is TGTGCCAGCAGCTTAGCCAGACAAGATACCCAGTACTTC.